The text below deals with one T cell receptor (beta chain). Its antigen is unidentified. This sample was included in a study of T cell clusters in autoimmune cytopenias. General study points: Exclusive TRB clusters were approximately 3.2-fold more numerous in healthy donors than in active autoimmune hepatitis. Physiological T cell clusters of healthy donors were apparently absent in primary autoimmune cytopenia patients. TRB repertoire shifts in secondary cytopenia and chronic lymphocytic leukemia mostly reflected lymphoma, not autoimmunity.

This CDR3 region has 11 residues. CDR1 and CDR2 (germline): LNHDA, SQIVND (reference sequence). TRB rearrangements were amplified by touch-down multiplex PCR with mixed TRB-A/B primers. For each CDR3 protein, TCRdb gives one entry from its re-call of the multiplex PCR reads, without DNA. This sample's table has around 6,100 distinct CDR3 sequences. TRB amplification used 200 to 250 ng of peripheral blood genomic DNA. This same sample was also taken into another study, of T cell repertoires in aging, cancer and after chemotherapy. From that paper: Age-matched healthy donors had significantly more diverse, less clonal blood TCR repertoires than untreated cancer patients.

V is TRBV19 and J is TRBJ1-2. Sequencing was performed on peripheral blood. The receptor's source is a human donor in good health. CDR3 residues: CATQDNYGYTF.